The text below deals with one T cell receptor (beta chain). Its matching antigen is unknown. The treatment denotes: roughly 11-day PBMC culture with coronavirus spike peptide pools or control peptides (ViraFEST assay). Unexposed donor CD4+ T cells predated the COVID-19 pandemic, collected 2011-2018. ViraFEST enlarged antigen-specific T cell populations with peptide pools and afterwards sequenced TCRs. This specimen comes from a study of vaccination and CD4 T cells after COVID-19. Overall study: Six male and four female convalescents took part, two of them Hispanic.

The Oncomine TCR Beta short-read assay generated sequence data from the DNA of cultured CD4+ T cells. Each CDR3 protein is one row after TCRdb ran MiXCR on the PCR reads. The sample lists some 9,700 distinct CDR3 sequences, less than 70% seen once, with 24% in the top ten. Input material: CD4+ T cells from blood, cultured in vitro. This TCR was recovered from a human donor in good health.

CDR3 bases: TGTGCCAGCAGTGAAACACCCAGCACAGGGACCCAGTACTTC. As protein: CASSETPSTGTQYF. The chain employs TRBV6-4 and TRBJ2-5; maybe TRBD1 (5 bases). The CDR3 is 14 amino acids. V was trimmed by 3 bases and J by 7 bases, leaving 15 bases between them. CDR1 and CDR2 (germline): MRHNA, SNTAGT.